The entry below gives a single T cell receptor (beta chain) sequence along with its context. As processed by the authors: Reference gene primer amplification gave estimated nucleated cell counts. Using immunoSEQ multiplex PCR, the repertoire was profiled, and TCRdb retains in-frame clones only, with some absent. Clone size and V and J calls were adopted from that table, with D and trimming inferred from the DNA. The top ten clones hold about 12% of a sample with around 250,000 clones, roughly 86% of them seen once. This specimen comes from a study of blood T cell repertoires in COVID-19. Study-wide context: Acute-phase and convalescent COVID-19 samples originated in the United States, Italy and Spain. T cells, B-cell-depleted T cells, or PBMCs supplied cDNA or gDNA.

The germline CDR1 and CDR2 sequences are SGHVS and FNYEAQ. This CDR3 has 18 amino acids. V was clipped by 6 bases and J by 1 base, with 21 bases between them. This TCR was sampled from an elderly man with acute or convalescent COVID-19. The sequenced sample was peripheral blood. The V and J genes are TRBV7-6 and TRBJ2-2; D call uncertain. The CDR3 DNA follows: TGTGCCAGCAGTACGCTCCGCCGTGGGCTTCGGAACACCGGGGAGCTGTTTTTT. As protein: CASSTLRRGLRNTGELFF.